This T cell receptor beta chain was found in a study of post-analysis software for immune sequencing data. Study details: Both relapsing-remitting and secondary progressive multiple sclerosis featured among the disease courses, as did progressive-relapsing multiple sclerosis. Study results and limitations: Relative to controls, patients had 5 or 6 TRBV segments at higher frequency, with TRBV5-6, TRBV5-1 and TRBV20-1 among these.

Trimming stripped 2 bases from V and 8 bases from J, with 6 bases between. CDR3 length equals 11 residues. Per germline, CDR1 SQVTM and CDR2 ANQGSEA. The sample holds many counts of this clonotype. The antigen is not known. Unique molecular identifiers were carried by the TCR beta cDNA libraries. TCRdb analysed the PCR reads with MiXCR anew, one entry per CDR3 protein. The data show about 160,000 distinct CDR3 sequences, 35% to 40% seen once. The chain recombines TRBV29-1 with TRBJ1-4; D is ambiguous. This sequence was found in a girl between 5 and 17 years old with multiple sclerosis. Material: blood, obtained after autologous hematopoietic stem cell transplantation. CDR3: CSVESGEKLFF. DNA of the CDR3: TGCAGCGTTGAAAGTGGGGAAAAACTGTTTTTT.